The 17 T cell receptor beta chains given below trace back to one sample, sequenced in a study of Ad26.COV2.S vaccination and SARS-CoV-2 variants. The treatment is: some 20 received Ad26.COV2.S at low or high dose, single or two shots; a few received placebo; per-sample allocation not given. Day 63 after the first injection of vaccine or placebo was the sampling time. Libraries were prepared by immunoSEQ multiplex PCR; TCRdb keeps only in-frame clonotypes and omits some of them. The sample records some 320,000 clones, 86% being singletons. This specimen was peripheral blood, taken in a trial of Ad26.COV2.S vaccine versus placebo. The receptor source for this set is a person between 18 and 60 years old who received the Ad26.COV2.S COVID-19 vaccine or a placebo.

J is TRBJ1-1 and V is TRBV7-8; the match to TRBD1 covers 8 bases. There are 12 residues in the CDR3. After removal of 5 bases from V and 8 bases from J, the junction contained 4 bases not matched to a gene. The germline V gene has CDR1 SGHVS and CDR2 FQNEAQ. The CDR3 DNA reads TGTGCCAGCAGCCAACAGGGGGACGAAGCTTTCTTT. Amino acid sequence: CASSQQGDEAFF.

This clone was recorded only once. This chain links TRBV10-3 with TRBJ1-2; D is ambiguous. The CDR3 extends over 13 amino acids. Germline V lookup: CDR1 ENHRY, CDR2 SYGVKD. V was trimmed by 5 bases and J by 7 bases, leaving 14 bases between them. The CDR3 nucleotides read TGTGCCATCAGTTCCCCGGTATTCGGTGGCTACACCTTC. The encoded protein is CAISSPVFGGYTF.

The chain links TRBV10-3 to TRBJ2-2; 7 positions agree with TRBD1. The CDR3 runs 15 residues. The V segment lost 4 bases and the J segment 4 bases; nucleotides outside the gene matches: 6. Per the germline V gene, CDR1 is ENHRY and CDR2 is SYGVKD. This CDR3 is CAISGKGAGTGELFF. The CDR3 coding sequence is TGTGCCATCAGTGGAAAGGGGGCTGGCACCGGGGAGCTGTTTTTT.

The V gene is TRBV30, the J gene TRBJ1-2; D ambiguous. The CDR3 sequence is 12 residues long. Trimming shortened V by 3 bases and J by 8 bases, and 13 bases separated the two germline ends. The germline V gene has CDR1 GTSNPN and CDR2 SVGIG (reference sequence). DNA for the CDR3: TGTGCCTGGAGCCACTCATCTAGCGGCTACACCTTC. Translating gives CAWSHSSSGYTF.

CDR3 residues: CASSQGSGGQDTQYF. CDR3 DNA sequence: TGCGCCAGCAGCCAAGGGTCAGGGGGGCAAGATACGCAGTATTTT. The chain combines TRBV4-1 with TRBJ2-3; TRBD1 is a possible D gene (7 bases). The V and J ends lost 1 base and 5 bases respectively, with 13 bases between them. The CDR3 consists of 15 residues. The germline V gene has CDR1 MGHRA and CDR2 YSYEKL.

The genes are TRBV10-3 and TRBJ2-6, with 7 positions matching TRBD1. The trim removed 4 bases at V and 0 bases at J, leaving 12 bases unmatched. Germline CDR1 and CDR2: ENHRY and SYGVKD. This CDR3 comprises 19 residues. The CDR3 DNA is TGTGCCATCAGTGGGAATACCGGGACAGCGGTCTCTGGGGCCAACGTCCTGACTTTC. Its protein is CAISGNTGTAVSGANVLTF.

The chain uses TRBV27 and TRBJ2-7; TRBD1 matches at 7 bases. CDR3 length equals 16 residues. V lost 5 bases and J lost 2; bases outside the gene matches: 12. CDR1 MNHEY and CDR2 SMNVEV come from the germline V gene (reference sequence). In DNA form, the CDR3 reads TGTGCCAGCAGTAAAGCATCGGACAGGACAACCTACGAGCAGTACTTC. This sequence encodes CASSKASDRTTYEQYF.

The V gene is TRBV5-1, the J gene TRBJ2-2; D may correspond to TRBD1 or TRBD2 (5 bases each). The CDR3 is 17 residues long. Trimming shortened V by 1 base and J by 3 bases, and 16 bases separated the two germline ends. From germline, CDR1 is SGHRS and CDR2 YFSETQ. CDR3 sequence (DNA): TGCGCCAGCAGCTTGTCATCTGGGGACGGGTACACCGGGGAGCTGTTTTTT. It encodes CASSLSSGDGYTGELFF.

The chain links TRBV5-4 to TRBJ2-3, with 9 bases matching TRBD2. J was trimmed by 5 bases and V by 4 bases; bases with no gene match: 5. The CDR3 spans 14 residues. From germline, CDR1 is SGHNT and CDR2 YYREEE (reference sequence). CDR3 nucleotide sequence: TGTGCCAGCAGCCGCGGGGGGGCCTTAGATACGCAGTATTTT. Protein: CASSRGGALDTQYF.

The chain joins TRBV5-1 to TRBJ2-2; D is possibly TRBD1 (5 bases). The CDR3 runs 12 residues. V was cut by 2 bases and J by 9 bases, with 8 bases left in between. The germline V gene has CDR1 SGHRS and CDR2 YFSETQ. In DNA, the CDR3 is TGCGCCAGCAGCTTCAGGGATAGGGAGCTGTTTTTT. Translating gives CASSFRDRELFF.

Points on this clone: The sample has other DNA sequences that encode this CDR3 too. This chain joins TRBV12-3 or TRBV12-4 and TRBJ1-2; 7 bases fit TRBD1. The trim removed 1 base at V and 5 bases at J, leaving 1 base unmatched. This CDR3 spans 13 amino acids. CDR3 amino acids: CASSLGQGYGYTF. CDR3 sequence (DNA): TGTGCCAGCAGTTTAGGACAGGGATATGGCTACACCTTC.

This CDR3 reads CASSPNPLTGSEAFF. The CDR3, as DNA: TGCGCCAGCAGCCCTAACCCATTGACCGGGTCTGAAGCTTTCTTT. The chain carries TRBV5-1 and TRBJ1-1; the D is unclear. The germline gives CDR1 SGHRS, CDR2 YFSETQ. The V gene lost 4 bases and the J gene lost 6 bases, with 19 bases spanning the gap. The CDR3 extends over 15 amino acids.

V is TRBV6-5 and J is TRBJ1-2; D is possibly TRBD1 (6 bases). Trimming left V 4 bases short and J 7 bases short, with 16 bases between. CDR1 is MNHEY, CDR2 SVGAGI, per germline. The CDR3 has 14 amino acids. This CDR3 is CASSSSPKGGGYTF. CDR3 nucleotide sequence: TGTGCCAGCAGTTCGAGCCCGAAGGGGGGTGGCTACACCTTC.

The chain employs TRBV11-2 and TRBJ2-5, with 7 bases identical to TRBD1. The trim removed 5 bases at V and 2 bases at J, leaving 5 bases unmatched. The length of the CDR3 is 14 residues. Germline V lookup: CDR1 SGHAT, CDR2 FQNNGV. As DNA, the CDR3 is TGTGCCAGCAGCCCCCGGGACAGACAAGAGACCCAGTACTTC. Amino acid sequence: CASSPRDRQETQYF.

V is TRBV2 and J is TRBJ2-7; unclear D gene. Trimming shortened V by 4 bases and J by 9 bases, and 10 bases separated the two germline ends. The CDR3 is made up of 11 amino acids. Germline V lookup: CDR1 SNHLY, CDR2 FYNNEI. In nucleotides, the CDR3 is TGTGCCAGCAGTGGGGCCCAACGGCAGTACTTC. It codes for CASSGAQRQYF.

This clone was picked up a small number of times. The chain links TRBV5-4 to TRBJ2-5, with TRBD2 identical over 11 bases. This CDR3 has 14 amino acids. V lost 4 bases, J lost 4 bases, and 3 bases stayed unmatched. The V gene's germline CDR1 is SGHNT and CDR2 YYREEE (reference sequence). In DNA, the CDR3 is TGTGCCAGCAGCCCCGGGACTAGCGGAGAGACCCAGTACTTC. It encodes CASSPGTSGETQYF.

This clone is a singleton in its sample. The sample holds other DNA sequences that translate to the same CDR3. This sequence joins TRBV7-2 and TRBJ1-3; TRBD1 matches at 9 bases. V lost 1 base, J lost 1 base, and 2 bases stayed unmatched. This CDR3 is 16 amino acids long. The germline CDR1 and CDR2 sequences are SGHTA and FQGNSA. The CDR3 region has the DNA TGTGCCAGCAGCTTAGTAGGGACAGGGTCTGGAAACACCATATATTTT. This translates into CASSLVGTGSGNTIYF. Filled out from reference TRBV7-2 and TRBJ1-3, the complete variable domain reads GAGVSQSPSNKVTEKGKDVELRCDPISGHTALYWYRQSLGQGLEFLIYFQGNSAPDKSGLPSDRFSAERTGGSVSTLTIQRTQQEDSAVYLCASSLVGTGSGNTIYFGEGSWLTVV.